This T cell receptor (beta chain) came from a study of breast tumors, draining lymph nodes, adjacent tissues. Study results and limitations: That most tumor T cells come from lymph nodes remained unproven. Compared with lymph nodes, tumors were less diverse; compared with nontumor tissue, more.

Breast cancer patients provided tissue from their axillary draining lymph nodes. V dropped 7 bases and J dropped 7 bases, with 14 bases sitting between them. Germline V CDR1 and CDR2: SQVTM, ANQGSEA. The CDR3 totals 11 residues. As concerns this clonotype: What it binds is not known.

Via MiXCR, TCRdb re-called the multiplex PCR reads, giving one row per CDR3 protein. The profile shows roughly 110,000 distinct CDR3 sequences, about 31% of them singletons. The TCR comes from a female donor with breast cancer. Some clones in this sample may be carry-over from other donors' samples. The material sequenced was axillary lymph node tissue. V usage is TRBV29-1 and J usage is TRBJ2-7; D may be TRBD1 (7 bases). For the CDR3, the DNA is TGCAGCGGCGGGACAGACTTAGAGCAGTACTTC. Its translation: CSGGTDLEQYF.